This T cell receptor beta chain was captured in a study of T cell responses to AZD1222 COVID-19 vaccine. Data came from immunoSEQ multiplex PCR; TCRdb stores just in-frame clones and leaves some out. The repertoire consists of more than 100,000 clones, with around 90% occurring once and the leading ten covering 4% to 6%. Study results and limitations: Repertoires were sampled only after the peak T cell response.

Details on this clone: Antigen specificity is unknown.

The CDR3 loop spans 15 amino acids. V gave up 5 bases and J gave up 5 bases; unmatched junction bases: 9. Germline lookup yields CDR1 SGHTA and CDR2 FQGNSA. The receptor's source is an adult in good health. The V call is TRBV7-2, the J call TRBJ2-3; 8 bases are shared with TRBD1. The source was peripheral blood, collected on day 0 of AZD1222 vaccination. CDR3 in amino acids: CASSAGGQAGDTQYF. Written as DNA, the CDR3 is TGTGCCAGCAGCGCAGGGGGACAGGCAGGAGATACGCAGTATTTT.